Sequencing of this T cell receptor (beta chain) was carried out in a study of blood T cell repertoires in COVID-19. The wider study: The United States, Italy and Spain supplied acute and convalescent COVID-19 samples. PBMCs, B-cell-depleted T cells, or T cells were the source of the cDNA or gDNA that made up the material.

The CDR3 is 14 residues long. Germline assignment: CDR1 SGDLS and CDR2 YYNGEE. Trimming removed 4 bases from V and 4 bases from J; junction bases left unmatched: 6. In the original analysis: Researchers report that nucleated cell counts were estimated from reference gene primer amplification. This table comes from immunoSEQ multiplex PCR, and its TCRdb copy is limited to in-frame clones, with some not included. The V and J calls and clone size were taken over from that table, and D and trimming were inferred from the DNA. The table lists over 200,000 clones, nearly 90% of them singletons. This clonotype was sampled from a woman younger than 35 who had recovered from COVID-19. J is TRBJ2-7 and V is TRBV9; 9 positions match TRBD2. Sequences were obtained from peripheral blood. CDR3 region: CASSPSGNMYEQYF. The CDR3, as DNA: TGTGCCAGCAGCCCTAGCGGGAATATGTACGAGCAGTACTTC.